The next 11 T cell receptor beta chains were all read from a single sample in a study of OX40 agonist ivuxolimab in advanced cancers. This table comes from immunoSEQ multiplex PCR, and its TCRdb copy is limited to in-frame clones, with some not included. This table holds about 77,000 clones, roughly 86% found once. Sequenced here: CD4+ or CD8+ T cells sorted from blood, sampled in a trial of the OX40 agonist ivuxolimab. The receptors shown here come from an adult with an advanced solid tumor such as melanoma, head and neck, liver or kidney cancer.

CDR3 sequence reads: CASSLGLAGAPFF. CDR3 nucleotide sequence: TGCGCCAGCAGCTTGGGGCTAGCGGGAGCGCCGTTCTTC. This chain joins TRBV5-1 and TRBJ2-1; 10 bases agree with TRBD2. The CDR3 consists of 13 residues. The ends lost 0 bases at V and 15 bases at J; junction bases unmatched: 6. Germline values: CDR1 SGHRS, CDR2 YFSETQ.

V gene TRBV28 combines with J gene TRBJ2-1; TRBD2 aligns across 8 bases. The length of the CDR3 is 14 residues. Germline V gene lookup returns CDR1 MDHEN and CDR2 SYDVKM. V shed 7 bases, J shed 6 bases, and the junction held 8 bases outside the gene matches. The CDR3 protein is CASIPAGEGNEQFF. The CDR3 DNA follows: TGTGCCAGCATCCCAGCGGGAGAGGGCAATGAGCAGTTCTTC.

V gene TRBV13 combines with J gene TRBJ1-4; D might be TRBD1 (5 bases). Germline lookup yields CDR1 PRHDT and CDR2 FYEKMQ (reference sequence). V lost 5 bases, J lost 8 bases, and 15 bases lay in between. The CDR3 loop spans 14 amino acids. The CDR3 bases are TGTGCCAGCAGCCCCCAGGGAATGAGGGAAAAACTGTTTTTT. Translation gives CASSPQGMREKLFF.

Regarding this clone: The same CDR3 can be traced to other DNA sequences in this sample. The chain uses TRBV5-1 and TRBJ1-1; no clear D. Germline V CDR1 and CDR2: SGHRS, YFSETQ. The CDR3 totals 14 residues. Trimming removed 0 bases from V and 0 bases from J, with 6 bases in between. The CDR3 region is CASSLDGMNTEAFF. CDR3 nucleotides: TGCGCCAGCAGCTTGGACGGGATGAACACTGAAGCTTTCTTT.

The chain couples TRBV5-6 to TRBJ2-2; 7 bases are shared with TRBD2. Germline loops: CDR1 SGHDT, CDR2 YYEEEE. This CDR3 spans 14 amino acids. V shed 4 bases, J shed 5 bases, and the junction held 5 bases outside the gene matches. CDR3 sequence reads: CASSRGLQTGELFF. As DNA, the CDR3 is TGTGCCAGCAGCAGGGGACTACAAACCGGGGAGCTGTTTTTT.

This chain joins TRBV6-1 and TRBJ1-2; tentatively, D is TRBD1 (5 bases). V was trimmed by 0 bases and J by 5 bases, leaving 13 bases between them. CDR3 length: 15 amino acids. Looked up from germline, CDR1 is MNHNS and CDR2 is SASEGT. The CDR3 nucleotides read TGTGCCAGCAGTGAAGCGGGGGGACCAGGATATGGCTACACCTTC. As protein: CASSEAGGPGYGYTF.

The chain carries TRBV5-1 and TRBJ1-2, with 10 bases fitting TRBD1. Germline CDR1 reads SGHRS; CDR2 reads YFSETQ. V lost 7 bases, J lost 10 bases, and 13 bases stayed unmatched. The CDR3 runs to 14 residues. CDR3 protein: CASSVNGDRGIYTF. The CDR3 DNA is TGCGCCAGCTCGGTCAACGGGGACAGGGGAATCTACACCTTC.

On this clone itself: Other nucleotide sequences in the sample specify the same CDR3. The rearrangement joins TRBV7-9 to TRBJ1-4, with D perhaps TRBD1 (5 bases). V lost 2 bases, J lost 5 bases, and 6 bases lay in between. Germline V gene sequence: CDR1 SEHNR, CDR2 FQNEAQ (reference sequence). The CDR3 consists of 13 residues. CDR3 protein: CASSLTGNEKLFF. CDR3 sequence (DNA): TGTGCCAGCAGCTTAACAGGAAATGAAAAACTGTTTTTT.

The chain combines TRBV11-3 with TRBJ1-1; no firm D call. Per the germline V gene, CDR1 is SGHNT and CDR2 is YENEEA. The V gene lost 5 bases and the J gene lost 1 base, with 8 bases spanning the gap. The CDR3 totals 13 residues. In DNA form, the CDR3 reads TGTGCCAGCAGCGTCACATCGAACACTGAAGCTTTCTTT. This gives the protein CASSVTSNTEAFF.

The rearrangement uses TRBV7-6 and TRBJ2-7; D uncertain. Trimming shortened V by 0 bases and J by 5 bases, and 5 bases separated the two germline ends. From germline, CDR1 is SGHVS and CDR2 FNYEAQ. This CDR3 region has 12 residues. For the CDR3, the DNA is TGTGCCAGCAGCTTAGCTGGGCACGAGCAGTACTTC. Its protein product is CASSLAGHEQYF.

This rearrangement joins TRBV10-3 to TRBJ2-1, with a tentative D call TRBD1 (5 bases). Trimming pared 2 bases from V and 4 bases from J, leaving 15 bases between. This CDR3 has 16 residues. Germline-derived CDR1 and CDR2 are ENHRY and SYGVKD. The CDR3 reads CAISEEKGLQYNEQFF. CDR3 bases: TGTGCCATCAGTGAGGAAAAGGGGCTCCAATACAATGAGCAGTTCTTC.